This TCR beta chain emerged from a study of shared clonotypes between healthy human individuals. Study results and limitations: Sequencing of the sorted subsets was shown by rarefaction to be incomplete despite large depth.

There are 13 residues in the CDR3. Between the trimmed V and J ends, which lost 2 bases and 4 bases, there was a span of 9 bases. Germline CDR1 is SGDLS and CDR2 is YYNGEE. A word on this clone: The antigen is undetermined. In the same sample, other DNA sequences code for this CDR3.

Clones were sequenced by immunoSEQ multiplex PCR, and TCRdb holds only the in-frame ones, with some missing. The profile covers roughly 2.2 million clones, with approximately 93% appearing a single time and 0.39% taken by the ten largest. The chain carries TRBV9 and TRBJ2-5, with D possibly being TRBD2 (6 bases). The origin of this receptor is a young man in good health. Some clones in this sample may be carry-over from other donors' samples. The sample consisted of naive CD4+ T cells from PBMCs. The sample's subset: CD45RA+ positively selected. The CDR3 loop reads CASSVGGPETQYF. The CDR3 DNA reads TGTGCCAGCAGCGTGGGGGGTCCAGAGACCCAGTACTTC.